This TCR beta chain was identified during a study of regulatory T cells in long-lasting Graves disease. Time point of the sample: newly diagnosed GD, antithyroid drugs for less than 3 months. The TCR library was made from RNA that had been extracted from PBMCs in TRIzol. The CDR3 consists of 14 residues. In germline, CDR1 is SNHLY, CDR2 FYNNEI. This clonotype was recorded a few times. A junction end diverges from the germline sequence, so it may reflect a read error. Construction of the TCR beta libraries employed iRepertoire HTBI primers in conjunction with Arm-PCR of CDR3 regions. TCRdb analysed the multiplex PCR reads with MiXCR anew, one entry per CDR3 protein. The sample holds some 330,000 distinct CDR3 sequences, about 11% seen once. These data are also associated with another study on T cells in Graves' hyperthyroidism and ophthalmopathy. That source reports: During a first-round RT-PCR of the TCR CDR3, the HTBI primer set was used. Stable hyperthyroidism was separated from ophthalmopathy by a model based on 13 V-J features.

The starting material was peripheral blood mononuclear cells (PBMCs), obtained at new diagnosis, from a patient treated with antithyroid drugs. This chain joins TRBV2 and TRBJ1-1; 7 bases are a match to TRBD1. The TCR comes from a young woman with Graves disease. The CDR3 coding sequence is TGTGCCAGCATCACCAGGGGGGGGAACACTGGAGCTTTCTTT. It yields the protein CASITRGGNTGAFF. Complete variable domain (other parts from reference TRBV2 and TRBJ1-1): EPEVTQTPSHQVTQMGQEVILRCVPISNHLYFYWYRQILGQKVEFLVSFYNNEISEKSEIFDDQFSVERPDGSNFTLKIRSTKLEDSAMYFCASITRGGNTGAFFGQGTRLTVV.